Below, 26 T cell receptor beta chains from the same sample are listed, as sequenced in a study of blood T cell repertoires in COVID-19. Sequencing used immunoSEQ multiplex PCR; TCRdb keeps in-frame clones, though not all of them. The data hold about 300,000 clones, with roughly 83% observed a single time. Material: peripheral blood. The receptors were gathered from a human donor with COVID-19, enrolled during active disease. The donor label of this sample is uncertain.

J is TRBJ2-7 and V is TRBV4-1; tentative D call: TRBD2 (5 bases). From germline, CDR1 is MGHRA and CDR2 YSYEKL. V dropped 1 base and J dropped 5 bases, with 15 bases sitting between them. The CDR3 has 15 amino acids. The CDR3 sequence: CASSQGGSRVDEQYF. CDR3 in DNA: TGCGCCAGCAGCCAAGGGGGATCGAGGGTCGACGAGCAGTACTTC.

The chain employs TRBV27 and TRBJ2-7; D is unresolved. The V gene lost 3 bases and the J gene lost 2 bases, with 11 bases spanning the gap. This CDR3 is 14 amino acids long. Germline CDR1 reads MNHEY; CDR2 reads SMNVEV (reference sequence). This CDR3 reads CASSFHGFPYEQYF. CDR3 in DNA: TGTGCCAGCAGTTTCCACGGGTTCCCCTACGAGCAGTACTTC.

V gene TRBV14 combines with J gene TRBJ2-1; 8 bases align to TRBD2. Losses at the gene ends were 0 bases for V and 6 bases for J; bases not matched to a gene: 13. Germline-derived CDR1 and CDR2 are SGHDN and FVKESK. The CDR3 sequence is 18 residues long. The CDR3 is CASSQEIYRAGVVNEQFF. Here the CDR3 DNA reads TGTGCCAGCAGCCAAGAGATTTATCGAGCGGGAGTAGTCAATGAGCAGTTCTTC.

This chain links TRBV28 with TRBJ2-1; 14 bases map to TRBD2. With 4 bases clipped from V and 6 bases from J, the junction kept 8 bases outside the gene matches. There are 17 residues in the CDR3. From germline, CDR1 is MDHEN and CDR2 SYDVKM. The CDR3 loop reads CASSSPTSGRALNEQFF. The CDR3 DNA follows: TGTGCCAGCAGTTCCCCGACTAGCGGGAGGGCCCTCAATGAGCAGTTCTTC.

This clone was seen just once. The gene calls are TRBV6-5 and TRBJ1-1, with 8 bases that match TRBD1. This CDR3 is built from 13 residues. Per germline, CDR1 MNHEY and CDR2 SVGAGI. V shed 5 bases and J 6 bases; nucleotides not matched to a gene: 5. In DNA form, the CDR3 reads TGTGCCAGCAGTCGCACAGGGGGGTCTGAAGCTTTCTTT. Translated, it gives CASSRTGGSEAFF.

The chain recombines TRBV6-5 with TRBJ2-7; 8 bases fit TRBD1. The germline V gene encodes CDR1 MNHEY and CDR2 SVGAGI. J was trimmed by 2 bases and V by 5 bases; bases with no gene match: 5. CDR3 length equals 14 residues. The CDR3 spells CASSRDRSTYEQYF. As DNA, the CDR3 is TGTGCCAGCAGTAGGGACAGGTCTACCTACGAGCAGTACTTC.

This clone was found once. The V and J genes are TRBV7-3 and TRBJ2-7; D uncertain. Trimming removed 3 bases at V and 3 bases at J, with 9 bases between. The CDR3 sequence is 13 residues long. Germline CDR1 SGHTA, CDR2 FQGTGA. Here the CDR3 reads CASSFSGHYEQYF. CDR3 coding DNA: TGTGCCAGCAGCTTCTCGGGTCACTACGAGCAGTACTTC.

The chain is built from TRBV7-2 and TRBJ2-2; D is unclear. The germline CDR1 and CDR2 sequences are SGHTA and FQGNSA. The germline V and J ends were trimmed by 1 base and 3 bases, with 6 bases remaining between them. This CDR3 contains 14 residues. The CDR3 protein is CASSLGADTGELFF. As DNA, the CDR3 is TGTGCCAGCAGCTTAGGGGCAGACACCGGGGAGCTGTTTTTT.

The J gene is TRBJ1-3, the V gene TRBV5-1; unclear D gene. V dropped 1 base and J dropped 0 bases, with 8 bases sitting between them. Germline CDR1 SGHRS, CDR2 YFSETQ. This CDR3 has 15 residues. CDR3 nucleotides: TGCGCCAGCAGCTTGACTTTATCCTCTGGAAACACCATATATTTT. It encodes CASSLTLSSGNTIYF.

The CDR3 sequence is CASSSTRGREGDSNQPQHF. The CDR3, as DNA: TGTGCCAGCAGCTCAACGAGGGGGCGCGAGGGGGATAGCAATCAGCCCCAGCATTTT. The rearrangement uses TRBV7-8 and TRBJ1-5, with TRBD1 matching 7 bases. The CDR3 sequence is 19 residues long. Germline-derived CDR1 and CDR2 are SGHVS and FQNEAQ. J was trimmed by 0 bases and V by 4 bases; bases with no gene match: 15.

The rearrangement joins TRBV15 to TRBJ1-5, with D perhaps matching TRBD1 (5 bases). The CDR3 loop spans 15 amino acids. V was shortened by 6 bases and J by 3 bases, with 15 bases between the two germline ends. Germline-derived CDR1 and CDR2 are LNHNV and YYDKDF (reference sequence). The CDR3 reads CATSPRGGINQPQHF. The CDR3 DNA is TGTGCCACCAGTCCACGGGGGGGAATCAATCAGCCCCAGCATTTT.

The chain couples TRBV11-2 to TRBJ2-7; 14 nucleotides agree with TRBD2. Germline V lookup: CDR1 SGHAT, CDR2 FQNNGV. The CDR3 covers 16 residues. J gave up 5 bases and V 1 base, and 4 bases lay outside the gene matches. CDR3 DNA: TGTGCCAGCAGCTTAGGACTAGCGGGAGGGCTGAACGAGCAGTACTTC. Encoded protein: CASSLGLAGGLNEQYF.

The chain links TRBV5-1 to TRBJ2-1; D perhaps matches TRBD1 (6 bases). Trimming removed 0 bases from V and 8 bases from J, with 15 bases in between. CDR1 is SGHRS and CDR2 is YFSETQ in the germline V gene. The CDR3 extends over 15 amino acids. The CDR3, as DNA: TGCGCCAGCAGCTTGGGGCTAAGGGGGATAGATGAGCAGTTCTTC. Protein: CASSLGLRGIDEQFF.

DNA for the CDR3: TGTGCCAGCAGCGGGACAGACGCATCATACGAGCAGTACTTC. Protein sequence: CASSGTDASYEQYF. The J gene is TRBJ2-7, the V gene TRBV27; 7 nucleotides match TRBD1. With V trimmed by 6 bases and J by 4 bases, 9 bases remained unmatched. CDR3 size: 14 residues. From germline, CDR1 is MNHEY and CDR2 SMNVEV (reference sequence).

The chain couples TRBV18 to TRBJ1-1; no clear D gene. The CDR3 loop spans 15 amino acids. Looked up from germline, CDR1 is KGHSH and CDR2 is LQKENI. V lost 2 bases, J lost 0 bases, and 10 bases lay in between. CDR3 bases: TGTGCCAGCTCACCAGTACAGAGCATGAACACTGAAGCTTTCTTT. Encoded protein: CASSPVQSMNTEAFF.

J is TRBJ1-2 and V is TRBV5-6, with D perhaps matching TRBD1 (5 bases). The V gene's germline CDR1 is SGHDT and CDR2 YYEEEE. The V end lost 5 bases, the J end lost 1 base, and 12 bases lay between the germline ends. The CDR3 runs to 14 residues. This CDR3 is CASSLGVVNYGYTF. The CDR3 nucleotides read TGTGCCAGCAGTCTAGGGGTGGTTAACTATGGCTACACCTTC.

This clone was observed a few times. The chain uses TRBV29-1 and TRBJ1-5, with 7 bases that match TRBD1. CDR3 length equals 13 residues. The V and J ends lost 1 base and 7 bases, in that order; junction bases with no gene match: 4. Germline CDR1 reads SQVTM; CDR2 reads ANQGSEA. In DNA, the CDR3 is TGCAGCGTTGAAGTTATACAGGGGCAGCCCCAGCATTTT. Its translation is CSVEVIQGQPQHF.

The chain has TRBV28 and TRBJ2-3; 9 nucleotides align to TRBD1. The CDR3 consists of 15 residues. Germline V CDR1 and CDR2: MDHEN, SYDVKM. J gave up 4 bases and V 5 bases, and 7 bases lay outside the gene matches. The CDR3 DNA is TGTGCCAGCAGTACCCCGGGACAGGGCCCAGATACGCAGTATTTT. It translates to CASSTPGQGPDTQYF.

The rearrangement links TRBV9 to TRBJ1-6, with 8 bases aligning to TRBD1. Germline V gene sequence: CDR1 SGDLS, CDR2 YYNGEE. This CDR3 spans 20 amino acids. V was pared by 0 bases and J by 5 bases, with 16 bases of the junction left unmatched. CDR3 coding DNA: TGTGCCAGCAGCGTAGAGCCCTTCCAGGGGGCCTCACCCCATAATTCACCCCTCCACTTT. It is translated as CASSVEPFQGASPHNSPLHF.

This clone was detected a few times. This chain links TRBV5-4 with TRBJ1-1, with D unresolved. V lost 2 bases to trimming and J lost 1 base, with 6 bases between them. Per the germline V gene, CDR1 is SGHNT and CDR2 is YYREEE (reference sequence). This CDR3 contains 13 residues. The CDR3 protein is CASSFGGNTEAFF. The CDR3 bases are TGTGCCAGCAGCTTTGGCGGGAACACTGAAGCTTTCTTT.

V and J are TRBV11-1 and TRBJ2-2; D gene unclear. The CDR3 has 15 amino acids. In germline, CDR1 is SGHAT, CDR2 FQDESV (reference sequence). Trimming left V 1 base short and J 0 bases short, with 6 bases between. The CDR3 spells CASSLGGPNTGELFF. The DNA of the CDR3 is TGTGCCAGCAGCTTAGGCGGTCCGAACACCGGGGAGCTGTTTTTT.

The chain combines TRBV7-2 with TRBJ2-3; 8 bases are shared with TRBD2. Germline V CDR1 and CDR2: SGHTA, FQGNSA. This CDR3 has 14 residues. V trimming: 5 bases; J trimming: 5 bases; junction bases outside the gene matches: 6. DNA for the CDR3: TGTGCCAGCAGCCGGGGACTAGTGCTAGATACGCAGTATTTT. This codes for CASSRGLVLDTQYF.

This clone was seen only once. DNA for the CDR3: TGTGCCAGCAGTGAAGAGCGGGGGTCTGGGGCCAACGTCCTGACTTTC. It specifies CASSEERGSGANVLTF. The chain uses TRBV2 and TRBJ2-6; 8 bases align to TRBD2. The CDR3 is 16 residues long. V lost 1 base, J lost 1 base, and 0 bases stayed unmatched. CDR1 is SNHLY, CDR2 FYNNEI, per germline.

The chain couples TRBV5-1 to TRBJ1-3; D may be TRBD1 (6 bases). The germline V gene has CDR1 SGHRS and CDR2 YFSETQ. V was clipped by 0 bases and J by 0 bases, with 10 bases between them. There are 16 residues in the CDR3. CDR3 DNA sequence: TGCGCCAGCAGCTTGGAGGGGGTTGACTCTGGAAACACCATATATTTT. Amino acids: CASSLEGVDSGNTIYF.

This chain joins TRBV19 and TRBJ2-2; D may be TRBD1 (6 bases). Germline-derived CDR1 and CDR2 are LNHDA and SQIVND (reference sequence). This CDR3 is 15 amino acids long. The V end lost 3 bases, the J end lost 7 bases, and 15 bases lay between the germline ends. CDR3 sequence: CASSIGPGALGELFF. CDR3 bases: TGTGCCAGTAGTATTGGGCCAGGGGCTCTCGGGGAGCTGTTTTTT.

This clone was recorded a few times. V is TRBV7-9 and J is TRBJ1-1; TRBD1 matches 7 bases. CDR1 is SEHNR, CDR2 FQNEAQ, per germline (reference sequence). V lost 3 bases and J lost 0; bases outside the gene matches: 4. CDR3 length: 15 amino acids. Here the CDR3 DNA reads TGTGCCAGCAGCTTCGGGGACAGAGTGAACACTGAAGCTTTCTTT. The encoded protein is CASSFGDRVNTEAFF. The variable domain in full, with the rest retrieved from reference TRBV7-9 and TRBJ1-1, is DTGVSQNPRHKITKRGQNVTFRCDPISEHNRLYWYRQTLGQGPEFLTYFQNEAQLEKSRLLSDRFSAERPKGSFSTLEIQRTEQGDSAMYLCASSFGDRVNTEAFFGQGTRLTVV.